This T cell receptor beta chain emerged from a study of blood T cell repertoires in COVID-19. Overall study context: The cDNA or gDNA used as material had been derived from T cells, B-cell-depleted T cells, or PBMCs.

People in the exposed group encountered a COVID-19 case within 2 weeks before entering the study. Per the authors' pipeline: Scientists estimated how many nucleated cells there were by amplifying reference gene primers. The protocol was immunoSEQ multiplex PCR, while the TCRdb copy is restricted to in-frame clones and leaves out a portion. The DNA was the basis for D and trimming; V, J and clone size are from that table. Among 180,000 or so clones listed, approximately 80% were seen once. The CDR3 is 14 residues long. V shed 3 bases, J shed 2 bases, and the junction held 2 bases outside the gene matches. Looked up from germline, CDR1 is SGHRS and CDR2 is YFSETQ.

The V gene is TRBV5-1, the J gene TRBJ1-2, with TRBD1 matching 9 bases. This clonotype was sampled from a man in his sixties who had been exposed to COVID-19. Sequences were obtained from PBMCs or T cells enriched from blood (not recorded which). CDR3 in amino acids: CASSSGTGNYGYTF. The CDR3 region has the DNA TGCGCCAGCAGCTCAGGGACAGGGAACTATGGCTACACCTTC.